This T cell receptor beta chain comes out of a study of vaccination effects on CD4 cells after COVID-19. Sequencing followed a ViraFEST assay step that expanded antigen-specific CD4+ T cells with viral peptide pools. After more than 8 days in culture, the CD4+ T cells were isolated. Participants received two doses of either the BNT162b2 or mRNA-1273 vaccine. Having tested negative for nucleocapsid antibodies, the vaccine recipients showed no prior SARS-CoV-2 infection. Every well housed two million PBMC, which grew in culture alongside around 10 IU/ml IL-2 and around 9.8 ug/ml peptides. Remarks on this clone: Antigen unknown.

Produced via immunoSEQ multiplex PCR; TCRdb's table is partial and in-frame only. The sample yields 55,000 to 70,000 clones, 76% seen once. Study-level points and caveats: Substantial clonal contraction characterized both infection- and vaccine-induced clones late after vaccination.

This CDR3 spans 13 amino acids. Trimming took 10 bases from V and 8 from J, leaving 17 bases between them. Looked up from germline, CDR1 is KGHDR and CDR2 is SFDVKD. This chain connects TRBV24-1 to TRBJ1-5; D is perhaps TRBD1 (5 bases). The sequenced sample was CD4+ T cells from PBMCs cultured with HCoV-OC43 spike peptides, obtained after COVID-19 vaccination. Subset of the sample: HCoV-OC43 spike overlapping peptide pool stimulation. The sequence came from a human donor who received a COVID-19 vaccine. CDR3 sequence: CATSGTKGEPQHF. The CDR3 DNA follows: TGTGCCACTTCCGGGACCAAAGGTGAGCCCCAGCATTTT.